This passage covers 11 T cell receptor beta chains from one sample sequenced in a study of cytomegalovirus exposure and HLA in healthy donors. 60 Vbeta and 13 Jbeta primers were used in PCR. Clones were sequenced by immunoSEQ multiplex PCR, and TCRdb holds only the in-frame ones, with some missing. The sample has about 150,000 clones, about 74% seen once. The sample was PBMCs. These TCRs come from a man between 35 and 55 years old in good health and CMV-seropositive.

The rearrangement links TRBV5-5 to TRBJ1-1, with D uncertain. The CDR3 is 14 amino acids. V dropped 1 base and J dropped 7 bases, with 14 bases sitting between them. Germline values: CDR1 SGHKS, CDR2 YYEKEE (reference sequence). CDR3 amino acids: CASSLTNQNYEAFF. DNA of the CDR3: TGTGCCAGCAGCTTGACAAACCAAAACTATGAAGCTTTCTTT.

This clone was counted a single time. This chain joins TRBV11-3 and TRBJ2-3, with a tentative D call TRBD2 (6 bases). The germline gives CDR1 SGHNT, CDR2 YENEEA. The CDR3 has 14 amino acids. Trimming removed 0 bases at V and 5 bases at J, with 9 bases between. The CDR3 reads CASSLDRGGDTQYF. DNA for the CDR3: TGTGCCAGCAGCTTAGATAGGGGAGGAGATACGCAGTATTTT.

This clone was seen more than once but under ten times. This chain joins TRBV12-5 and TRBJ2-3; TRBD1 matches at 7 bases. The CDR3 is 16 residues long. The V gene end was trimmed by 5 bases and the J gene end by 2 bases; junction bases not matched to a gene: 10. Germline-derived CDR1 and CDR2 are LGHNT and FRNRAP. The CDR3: CASGPTDRESTDTQYF. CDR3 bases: TGTGCTAGTGGTCCGACCGACAGGGAATCCACAGATACGCAGTATTTT.

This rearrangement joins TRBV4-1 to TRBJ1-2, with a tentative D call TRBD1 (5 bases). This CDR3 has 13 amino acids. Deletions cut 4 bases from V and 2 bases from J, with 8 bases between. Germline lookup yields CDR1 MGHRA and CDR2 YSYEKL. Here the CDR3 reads CASSRGPNYGYTF. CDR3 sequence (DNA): TGCGCCAGCAGCCGGGGCCCCAACTATGGCTACACCTTC.

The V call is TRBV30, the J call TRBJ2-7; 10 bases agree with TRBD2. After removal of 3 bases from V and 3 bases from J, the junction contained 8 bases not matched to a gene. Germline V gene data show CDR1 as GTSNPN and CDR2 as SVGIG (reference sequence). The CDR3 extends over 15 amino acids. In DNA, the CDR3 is TGTGCCTGGAGCCGAGGACTAGCGGTTTACTACGAGCAGTACTTC. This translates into CAWSRGLAVYYEQYF.

In DNA, the CDR3 is TGTGCCAGCAGTCCAGGTTCAAGCATTCAGTACTTC. Amino acids: CASSPGSSIQYF. This sequence joins TRBV27 and TRBJ2-4; D gene uncertain. The V end lost 5 bases, the J end lost 9 bases, and 11 bases lay between the germline ends. Germline V gene sequence: CDR1 MNHEY, CDR2 SMNVEV (reference sequence). The CDR3 length is 12 residues.

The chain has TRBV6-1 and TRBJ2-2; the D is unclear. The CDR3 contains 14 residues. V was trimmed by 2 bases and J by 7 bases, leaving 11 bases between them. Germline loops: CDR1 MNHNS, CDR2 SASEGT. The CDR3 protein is CASSEILQNGELFF. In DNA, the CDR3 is TGTGCCAGCAGTGAAATTTTACAGAACGGGGAGCTGTTTTTT.

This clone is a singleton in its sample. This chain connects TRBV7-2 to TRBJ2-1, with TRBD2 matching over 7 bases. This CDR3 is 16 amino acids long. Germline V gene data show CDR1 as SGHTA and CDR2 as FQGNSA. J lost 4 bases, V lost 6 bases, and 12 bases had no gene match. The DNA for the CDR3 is TGTGCCAGCAGTCTCGGGGGGTCGGGGGGTTACAATGAGCAGTTCTTC. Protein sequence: CASSLGGSGGYNEQFF. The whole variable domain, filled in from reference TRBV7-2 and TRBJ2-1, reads GAGVSQSPSNKVTEKGKDVELRCDPISGHTALYWYRQSLGQGLEFLIYFQGNSAPDKSGLPSDRFSAERTGGSVSTLTIQRTQQEDSAVYLCASSLGGSGGYNEQFFGPGTRLTVL.

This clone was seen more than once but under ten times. CDR3 sequence: CASSPDRVSREQYF. CDR3 bases: TGTGCCAGCTCACCGGACAGGGTGAGTCGGGAGCAGTACTTC. This rearrangement joins TRBV18 to TRBJ2-7, with 8 nucleotides matching TRBD1. J gave up 7 bases and V 3 bases, and 8 bases lay outside the gene matches. This CDR3 is 14 amino acids long. The germline gives CDR1 KGHSH, CDR2 LQKENI.

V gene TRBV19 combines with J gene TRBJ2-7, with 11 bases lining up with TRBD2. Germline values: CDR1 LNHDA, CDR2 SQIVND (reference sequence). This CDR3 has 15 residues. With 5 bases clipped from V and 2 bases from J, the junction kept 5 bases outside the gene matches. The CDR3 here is CASSRTSGHTYEQYF. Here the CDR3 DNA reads TGTGCCAGTAGTCGGACTAGCGGGCATACCTACGAGCAGTACTTC. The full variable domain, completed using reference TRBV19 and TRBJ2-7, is DGGITQSPKYLFRKEGQNVTLSCEQNLNHDAMYWYRQDPGQGLRLIYYSQIVNDFQKGDIAEGYSVSREKKESFPLTVTSAQKNPTAFYLCASSRTSGHTYEQYFGPGTRLTVT.

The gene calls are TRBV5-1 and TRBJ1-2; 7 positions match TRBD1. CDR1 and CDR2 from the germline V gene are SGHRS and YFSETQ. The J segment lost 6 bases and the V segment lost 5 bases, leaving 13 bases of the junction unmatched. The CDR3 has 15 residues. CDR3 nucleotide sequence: TGCGCCAGCAGTTCCAAGGCAGGGGGGCGCGATGGCTACACCTTC. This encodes CASSSKAGGRDGYTF.